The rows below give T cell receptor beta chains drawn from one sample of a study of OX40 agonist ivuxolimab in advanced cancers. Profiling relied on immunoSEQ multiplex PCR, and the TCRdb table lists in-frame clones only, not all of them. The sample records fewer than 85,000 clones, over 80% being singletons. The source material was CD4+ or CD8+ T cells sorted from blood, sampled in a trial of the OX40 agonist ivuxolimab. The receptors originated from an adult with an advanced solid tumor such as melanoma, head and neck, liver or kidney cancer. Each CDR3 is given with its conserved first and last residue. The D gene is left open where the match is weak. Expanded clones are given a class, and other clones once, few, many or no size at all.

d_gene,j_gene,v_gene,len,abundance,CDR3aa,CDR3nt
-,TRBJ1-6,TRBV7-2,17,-,CASSWVGFGRSNSPLHF,TGTGCCAGCAGCTGGGTGGGGTTTGGCAGAAGTAATTCACCCCTCCACTTT
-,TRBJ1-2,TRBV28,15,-,CASRAQGIVSYGYTF,TGTGCCAGCAGGGCTCAGGGAATCGTCTCCTATGGCTACACCTTC
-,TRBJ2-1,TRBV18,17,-,CASSPRPGASGDNEQFF,TGTGCCAGCTCACCCCGACCTGGGGCTTCGGGGGACAATGAGCAGTTCTTC
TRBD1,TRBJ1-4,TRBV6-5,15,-,CASSSFGTVYEKLFF,TGTGCCAGCAGTTCCTTCGGGACAGTATATGAAAAACTGTTTTTT
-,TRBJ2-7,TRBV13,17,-,CASSLGKGSSAGYEQYF,TGTGCCAGCAGCCTCGGGAAGGGATCCTCGGCAGGCTACGAGCAGTACTTC
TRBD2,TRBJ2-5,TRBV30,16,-,CAWTPKPGLAVETQYF,TGTGCCTGGACGCCAAAACCGGGACTAGCGGTTGAGACCCAGTACTTC
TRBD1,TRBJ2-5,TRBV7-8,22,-,CASSLKLINRGRAARGQETQYF,TGTGCCAGCAGCCTTAAACTAATAAACAGGGGGCGAGCCGCGAGGGGCCAAGAGACCCAGTACTTC
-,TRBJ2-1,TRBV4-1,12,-,CASSQLEVEQFF,TGCGCCAGCAGCCAATTAGAGGTTGAGCAGTTCTTC
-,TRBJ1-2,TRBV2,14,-,CASSETRASYGYTF,TGTGCCAGCAGTGAAACCCGGGCCAGCTATGGCTACACCTTC
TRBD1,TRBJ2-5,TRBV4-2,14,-,CASSQRQGTETQYF,TGTGCCAGCAGCCAAAGACAGGGGACGGAGACCCAGTACTTC
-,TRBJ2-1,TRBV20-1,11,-,CSARRWNEQFF,TGCAGTGCCAGACGTTGGAATGAGCAGTTCTTC
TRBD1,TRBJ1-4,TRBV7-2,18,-,CASSLVRTGGATNEKLFF,TGTGCCAGCAGCTTAGTCAGGACAGGGGGTGCAACTAATGAAAAACTGTTTTTT
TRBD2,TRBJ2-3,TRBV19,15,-,CASTLRSGGKDTQYF,TGTGCCAGTACCCTTAGGAGCGGGGGTAAAGATACGCAGTATTTT
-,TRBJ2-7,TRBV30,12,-,CAWSRATYEQYF,TGTGCCTGGAGTAGGGCAACCTACGAGCAGTACTTC
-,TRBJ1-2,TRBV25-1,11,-,CASSVGYGYTF,TGTGCCAGCAGTGTGGGCTATGGCTACACCTTC
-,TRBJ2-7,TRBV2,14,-,CASSATASTYEQYF,TGTGCCAGCAGTGCGACAGCTTCAACCTACGAGCAGTACTTC
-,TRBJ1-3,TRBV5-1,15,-,CASSGSGNSGNTIYF,TGCGCCAGCAGTGGAAGTGGGAACTCTGGAAACACCATATATTTT
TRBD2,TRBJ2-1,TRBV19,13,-,CASTGREDIQGFF,TGTGCCAGCACCGGGCGGGAGGATATCCAAGGGTTCTTC
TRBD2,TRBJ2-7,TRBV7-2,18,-,CASSLSRSGTSNSYEQYF,TGTGCCAGCAGCTTAAGTCGGTCCGGGACTAGTAACTCCTACGAGCAGTACTTC
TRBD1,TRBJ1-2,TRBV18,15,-,CASSPRDRGNYGYTF,TGTGCCAGCTCACCACGGGACAGGGGTAACTATGGCTACACCTTC
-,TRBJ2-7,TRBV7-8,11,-,CASSEAYEQYF,TGTGCCAGCAGCGAAGCCTACGAGCAGTACTTC
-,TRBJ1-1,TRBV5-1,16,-,CASSLGGWGVGTEAFF,TGCGCCAGCAGCTTGGGTGGTTGGGGCGTAGGCACTGAAGCTTTCTTT
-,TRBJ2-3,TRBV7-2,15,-,CASSRQAKSTDTQYF,TGTGCCAGCAGTCGCCAAGCGAAGAGCACAGATACGCAGTATTTT
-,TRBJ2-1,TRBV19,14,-,CASIGAPSYNEQFF,TGTGCCAGTATCGGGGCGCCTTCGTACAATGAGCAGTTCTTC
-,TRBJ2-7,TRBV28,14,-,CASSLGNGPGEQYF,TGTGCCAGCAGTTTGGGGAACGGGCCCGGTGAGCAGTACTTC
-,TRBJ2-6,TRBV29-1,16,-,CSVSVTGNSGANVLTF,TGCAGCGTTTCTGTTACAGGGAACTCTGGGGCCAACGTCCTGACTTTC
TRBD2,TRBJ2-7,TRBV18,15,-,CASSPTTSGSYEQYF,TGTGCCAGCTCACCGACGACTAGCGGGAGCTACGAGCAGTACTTC
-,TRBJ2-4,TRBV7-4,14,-,CASSRERYGNIQYF,TGTGCCAGCAGCCGCGAGAGGTATGGGAACATTCAGTACTTC
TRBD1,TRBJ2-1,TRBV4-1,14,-,CASSPSDRANEQFF,TGCGCCAGCAGCCCTTCGGACAGGGCGAATGAGCAGTTCTTC
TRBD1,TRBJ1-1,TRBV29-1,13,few,CSAQQGESSEAFF,TGCAGCGCCCAACAGGGGGAGTCTTCTGAGGCTTTCTTT
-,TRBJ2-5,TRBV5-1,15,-,CASSLQGGEQETQYF,TGCGCCAGCAGCTTGCAGGGCGGGGAGCAAGAGACCCAGTACTTC
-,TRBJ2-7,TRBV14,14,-,CASSQLRTAGEQYF,TGTGCCAGCAGCCAACTCCGGACAGCCGGCGAGCAGTACTTC
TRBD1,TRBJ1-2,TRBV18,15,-,CASSPPTGEAYGYTF,TGTGCCAGCTCACCACCTACAGGGGAGGCCTATGGCTACACCTTC
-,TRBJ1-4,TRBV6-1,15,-,CASRRGEEAVGKLFF,TGTGCCAGCAGAAGGGGGGAGGAGGCTGTGGGAAAACTGTTTTTT
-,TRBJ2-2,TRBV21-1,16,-,CASDASGSTNTGELFF,TGTGCCAGCGACGCTAGCGGGAGTACGAACACCGGGGAGCTGTTTTTT
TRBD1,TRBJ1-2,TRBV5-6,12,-,CASSFDRAGYTF,TGTGCCAGCAGCTTTGACAGGGCTGGCTACACCTTC
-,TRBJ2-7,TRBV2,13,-,CASRGAGSYEQYF,TGTGCCAGCAGGGGGGCAGGGTCCTACGAGCAGTACTTC
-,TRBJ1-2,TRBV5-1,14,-,CASSLAPGDYGYTF,TGCGCCAGCAGCTTGGCCCCAGGGGACTATGGCTACACCTTC
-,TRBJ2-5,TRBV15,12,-,CATSRGSETQYF,TGTGCCACCAGCAGAGGGTCCGAGACCCAGTACTTC
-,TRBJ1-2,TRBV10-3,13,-,CAISESGGGGYTF,TGTGCCATCAGTGAGTCAGGGGGAGGCGGCTACACCTTC
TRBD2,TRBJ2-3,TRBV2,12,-,CASRVAGDTQYF,TGTGCCAGCAGGGTAGCGGGAGATACGCAGTATTTT
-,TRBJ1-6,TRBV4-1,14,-,CAGSQDRGNSPLHF,TGCGCCGGCAGCCAAGATAGGGGGAATTCACCCCTCCACTTT
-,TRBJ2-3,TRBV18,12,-,CASSIQTDTQYF,TGTGCCAGCTCCATTCAAACCGATACGCAGTATTTT
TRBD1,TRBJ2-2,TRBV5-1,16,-,CASSFGQGINTGELFF,TGCGCCAGCAGCTTTGGACAGGGGATCAACACCGGGGAGCTGTTTTTT
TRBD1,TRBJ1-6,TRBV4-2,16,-,CASSQMGQGGNSPLHF,TGTGCCAGCAGCCAAATGGGACAGGGAGGTAATTCACCCCTCCACTTT
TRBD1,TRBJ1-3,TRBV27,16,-,CASSWTGSDAGNTIYF,TGTGCCAGCAGTTGGACAGGGAGTGACGCTGGAAACACCATATATTTT
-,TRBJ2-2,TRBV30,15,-,CAWSVGQGTAGELFF,TGTGCCTGGAGTGTAGGGCAGGGTACGGCCGGGGAGCTGTTTTTT
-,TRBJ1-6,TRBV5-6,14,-,CASSLREGNSPLHF,TGTGCCAGCAGCCTCCGGGAAGGTAATTCACCCCTCCACTTT
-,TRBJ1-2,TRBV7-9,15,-,CASSLVQGGMFGYTF,TGTGCCAGCAGCTTAGTTCAGGGAGGGATGTTCGGCTACACCTTC
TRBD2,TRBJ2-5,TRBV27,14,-,CASKGAGGFGTQYF,TGTGCCAGCAAAGGCGCGGGAGGCTTCGGGACCCAGTACTTC
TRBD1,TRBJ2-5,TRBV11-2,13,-,CASSPGTGGTPDF,TGTGCCAGCAGCCCGGGGACAGGGGGGACACCAGACTTC
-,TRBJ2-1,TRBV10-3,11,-,CAIGGANEQFF,TGTGCCATCGGGGGGGCGAATGAGCAGTTCTTC
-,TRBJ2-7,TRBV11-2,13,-,CASSHPAPLEQYF,TGTGCCAGCAGCCATCCGGCCCCCCTTGAGCAGTACTTC
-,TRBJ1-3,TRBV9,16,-,CASSVEMGGLGNTIYF,TGTGCCAGCAGCGTAGAAATGGGTGGGCTAGGAAACACCATATATTTT
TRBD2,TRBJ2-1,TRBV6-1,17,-,CASSEGRLAGTYNEQFF,TGTGCCAGCAGTGAAGGGCGACTAGCGGGAACCTACAATGAGCAGTTCTTC